This T cell receptor (beta chain) was recovered during a study of identical twins. TCRdb ran MiXCR on the 5' RACE reads and lists one entry per CDR3 protein. This table has nearly 900,000 distinct CDR3 sequences, about 12% appearing once. The V gene's germline CDR1 is LNHDA and CDR2 SQIVND (reference sequence). Trimming took off 1 base at V and 5 bases at J, with 6 bases between the two ends. There are 13 residues in the CDR3. The sample also formed part of further work on yellow fever vaccine responses in identical twins.

The sequence came from a woman between 18 and 29 years old in good health. Sequenced input: PBMCs. The chain recombines TRBV19 with TRBJ2-1; D remains unclear. DNA of the CDR3: TGTGCCAGTAGTATAGTTGCGAACAATGAGCAGTTCTTC. Protein sequence: CASSIVANNEQFF.